A single sample is the source of the 10 T cell receptor beta chains below, sequenced in a study of beta chain features in type 1 diabetes. The authors reverse transcribed all of the isolated RNA, so sequencing captured expressed TCRB transcripts. Clones were sequenced by immunoSEQ multiplex PCR, and TCRdb holds only the in-frame ones, with some missing. The table has around 300,000 clones, about 14% seen once. The source material was central memory CD4+ T cells from blood. The origin of the receptors is a young man in good health.

The CDR3 loop reads CASSPPGLYQETQYF. The CDR3 DNA is TGTGCCAGCAGTCCCCCCGGACTATATCAAGAGACCCAGTACTTC. V is TRBV25-1 and J is TRBJ2-5; maybe TRBD2 (6 bases). This CDR3 has 15 amino acids. V lost 5 bases to trimming and J lost 2 bases, with 15 bases between them. Germline values: CDR1 MGHDK, CDR2 SYGVNS.

Of note for this clone: This specimen includes other DNA sequences encoding the same CDR3. The J gene is TRBJ2-3, the V gene TRBV5-1; unclear D gene. The CDR3 has 15 amino acids. V gave up 0 bases and J gave up 4 bases, with 12 bases separating them. Germline CDR1 SGHRS, CDR2 YFSETQ. The CDR3 sequence: CASSLVSSAADTQYF. CDR3 nucleotides: TGCGCCAGCAGCTTGGTTTCCAGCGCCGCAGATACGCAGTATTTT.

The J gene is TRBJ2-1, the V gene TRBV7-9, with D hard to call. The CDR3 consists of 14 residues. Trimming pared 5 bases from V and 6 bases from J, leaving 14 bases between. Germline CDR1 is SEHNR and CDR2 is FQNEAQ (reference sequence). The CDR3 spells CASSPVIIGNEQFF. Here the CDR3 DNA reads TGTGCCAGCAGCCCAGTAATCATAGGCAATGAGCAGTTCTTC.

Ten or more counts support this clone. CDR3 DNA sequence: TGTGCCAGCAGCTTAGCGGGCGTAGCCAAAAACATTCAGTACTTC. Amino acid sequence: CASSLAGVAKNIQYF. This chain joins TRBV13 and TRBJ2-4, with D unclear. From germline, CDR1 is PRHDT and CDR2 FYEKMQ (reference sequence). The CDR3 consists of 15 residues. Trimming cost V 1 base and J 0 bases, with 7 bases left between them.

This clone appeared a few times. The chain uses TRBV6-6 and TRBJ2-7; 11 nucleotides agree with TRBD1. Germline CDR1 and CDR2: MNHNY and SVGAGI (reference sequence). The length of the CDR3 is 14 residues. With 5 bases clipped from V and 7 bases from J, the junction kept 7 bases outside the gene matches. CDR3 loop: CASSPPGQGGEQYF. Here the CDR3 DNA reads TGTGCCAGCAGTCCGCCGGGACAGGGGGGGGAGCAGTACTTC.

This clone showed up just a few times. The chain combines TRBV19 with TRBJ1-5, with D uncertain. Germline values: CDR1 LNHDA, CDR2 SQIVND (reference sequence). There are 13 residues in the CDR3. V lost 6 bases and J lost 4, with 10 bases in between. The CDR3 DNA is TGTGCCAGTAGCAGCGAAATTAATCAGCCCCAGCATTTT. This codes for CASSSEINQPQHF. Looking up the rest from reference TRBV19 and TRBJ1-5 gives the full variable domain: DGGITQSPKYLFRKEGQNVTLSCEQNLNHDAMYWYRQDPGQGLRLIYYSQIVNDFQKGDIAEGYSVSREKKESFPLTVTSAQKNPTAFYLCASSSEINQPQHFGDGTRLSIL.

This clone has just a few counts. This same CDR3 is encoded by further DNA sequences in the sample. The V gene is TRBV11-2, the J gene TRBJ2-3; D is unclear. Germline V gene data show CDR1 as SGHAT and CDR2 as FQNNGV. The V and J ends lost 1 base and 0 bases respectively, with 5 bases between them. The CDR3 has 14 residues. CDR3 coding DNA: TGTGCCAGCAGCTTAGGTAGAAGCACAGATACGCAGTATTTT. Translating it yields CASSLGRSTDTQYF.

This chain joins TRBV4-2 and TRBJ1-1; D is unclear. The CDR3 contains 12 residues. Germline CDR1 LGHNA, CDR2 YNFKEQ. V was shortened by 1 base and J by 12 bases, with 12 bases between the two germline ends. CDR3 nucleotide sequence: TGTGCCAGCAGCCAAGTGGCTGCCGCTACTTTCTTT. This translates into CASSQVAAATFF.

This clone was recorded a few times. V usage is TRBV9 and J usage is TRBJ2-1; 9 positions agree with TRBD2. In germline, CDR1 is SGDLS, CDR2 YYNGEE. CDR3 size: 17 residues. J lost 2 bases, V lost 0 bases, and 6 bases had no gene match. DNA for the CDR3: TGTGCCAGCAGCGTAGAAGGAGCGGGAGGAACCTACAATGAGCAGTTCTTC. Residues: CASSVEGAGGTYNEQFF.

This clone turned up a few times. The chain is built from TRBV4-1 and TRBJ1-5; D call uncertain. This CDR3 spans 15 amino acids. V lost 1 base and J lost 6, with 13 bases in between. Per the germline V gene, CDR1 is MGHRA and CDR2 is YSYEKL. The CDR3 region is CASSQGTITPQPQHF. The DNA of the CDR3 is TGCGCCAGCAGCCAAGGGACCATAACTCCTCAGCCCCAGCATTTT.